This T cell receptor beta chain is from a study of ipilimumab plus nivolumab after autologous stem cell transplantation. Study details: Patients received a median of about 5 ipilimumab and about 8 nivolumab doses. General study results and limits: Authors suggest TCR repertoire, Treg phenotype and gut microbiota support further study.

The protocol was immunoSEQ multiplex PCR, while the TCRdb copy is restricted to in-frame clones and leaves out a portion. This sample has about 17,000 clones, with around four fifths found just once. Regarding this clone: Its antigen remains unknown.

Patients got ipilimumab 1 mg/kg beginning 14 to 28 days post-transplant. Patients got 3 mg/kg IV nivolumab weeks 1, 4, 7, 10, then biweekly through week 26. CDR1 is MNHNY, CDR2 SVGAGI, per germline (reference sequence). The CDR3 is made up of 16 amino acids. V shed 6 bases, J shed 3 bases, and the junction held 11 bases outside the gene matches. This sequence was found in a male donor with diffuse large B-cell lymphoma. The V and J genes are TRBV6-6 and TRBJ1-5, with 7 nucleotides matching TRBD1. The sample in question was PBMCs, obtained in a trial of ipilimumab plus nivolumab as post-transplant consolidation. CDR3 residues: CASRPNRQGHNQPQHF. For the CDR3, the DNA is TGTGCCAGCAGACCCAATCGACAGGGCCACAATCAGCCCCAGCATTTT.